The sequence of this T cell receptor beta chain was determined in a study of blood T cells in healthy people across ages (dated by TCRdb to between 2014 and 2017). Study-wide context: In model experiments, roughly one uniquely barcoded TCR beta cDNA molecule per two T cells was captured by template switching. Using deep sequencing normalized with unique cDNA molecular identifiers, the study measured how TCR beta repertoire diversity changes with age. Four age groups were formed from the donors: young (average roughly 16 years), middle-aged (just under 40), aged (around 68) and long-lived (less than 85). The study analyzed two additional independent replicas of 1 million unique cDNA reads from the same blood draw for two donors, one aged 18 to 29 and one aged 80 or older. Here is what the overall study found, with its caveats: Compared with the aged group, more naive CD4+ T cells, fewer expanded clones and increased TCR diversity were shown by the long-lived group, suggesting age selection. Observed TCR beta diversity correlated strongly with the percentage of naive T cells measured by flow cytometry. Conclusive comparison of naive and antigen-experienced compartments was prevented by the profiling of bulk unsorted PBMCs. Donor CMV infection status was unknown, potentially confounding age-related changes in expanded clonotypes. Estimates of total diversity based on one million sequenced T cells were considered lower bounds and underestimates. Observed TCR beta diversity per million T cells fell roughly linearly with age, and a significant reduction was already apparent by age around 44.

Libraries were constructed by 5' RACE. The run used an Illumina HiSeq 2500. A second PCR of roughly 6 to 12 cycles was performed with a sample-barcoded 5' primer and a J-beta primer mix. A template-switch 5' adaptor carrying 12 random nucleotides introduced a unique molecular identifier onto each TCR beta cDNA molecule. Each sample yielded at least 2.5 million CDR3-containing paired-end reads. All of the RNA was converted into first-strand cDNA using the Mint cDNA synthesis kit, with a TRBC-specific oligonucleotide serving as the primer. After uracil-DNA glycosylase treatment, a first 18-cycle PCR used universal primers M1SS and BC2_uni_R on all cDNA. The paper's data handling went like this. Normalization of each sample was performed by random selection of 1 million high-quality reads, each carrying a distinct molecular identifier. Instead of being binned into consensus sequences, reads with shared molecular identifiers were discarded. MiTCR, set to a Q25 quality threshold and the strictest error-elimination algorithm, was used for CDR3 identification, clonotype clustering and error correction. A nonparametric unseen species model with Euler transformation was used to estimate a lower bound on total TCR beta diversity. TCRdb handled the public reads itself, with Q25 trimming in fastp and clone calling in MiXCR, and kept productive beta chains. Rows merge per CDR3 protein into single entries with the most common DNA and genes. TCRdb assigned the V and J calls; the authors' analysis was not used. For this sample the table gives more than 1,000,000 distinct CDR3 sequences, of which 20% to 25% were detected only once. Jointly, the top ten make up around 0.75% of the sample.

The donors were about 40 Caucasian individuals from Russia, aged roughly 6 to 100 years, who were systemically healthy. Ten milliliters of peripheral blood were drawn from each donor into EDTA-treated Vacutainer tubes. PBMCs were isolated by Ficoll-Paque density-gradient centrifugation, with at least 7 million obtained per sample. Trizol reagent was used to extract total RNA from the PBMCs, yielding at least 5.5 micrograms per sample. The percentages of naive CD45RAhigh/CD27high T cells were determined by flow cytometry on a PBMC aliquot from every donor. With respect to this clonotype: The antigen this receptor binds is unknown. A read error may account for a junction end that differs from germline.

The CDR3 holds 13 amino acids from the cysteine to the phenylalanine. Here the CDR3 DNA is all that survives: 39 bases in frame from base 1. These data were also reused for a study on T cells of mothers and their children. Per the second study: Nine systemically healthy Caucasian individuals, comprising three mothers and their six children, were included as donors. cDNA synthesis consumed the entire amount of extracted RNA, loaded at roughly 1.5 ug RNA in each 15 ul reaction. Sample barcodes and 2-4 random nucleotides were added via the M1S primer in the second PCR. Each mother yielded over 8.5 million TCR beta CDR3 reads and each child 2.5 million to 3.5 million reads. In both related and unrelated pairs, thymic selection shapes the output of TCR recombination in a similar way, with inherited differences having only a minor effect. Related mother-child pairs always showed normalized repertoire overlap that was slightly higher than in unrelated mother-child pairs, though the difference was never significant. With a sensitivity of about 100 clones per million clonotypes, no persistent microchimeric T cell clones were detected. The study used deep NGS to compare TCR beta repertoires of mothers and children, seeking features distinguishing related mother-child pairs from unrelated individuals. On average, the children were about 12 +/- 4 years old, while the mothers were roughly 40 +/- 4 years old. After adapter ligation was performed with NEBNext reagents, the libraries were sequenced on an Illumina HiSeq 2000 with 100+100 nt paired-end reads. To avoid cross-contamination, the mother libraries and the child libraries were prepared a month apart and sequenced in separate runs. For each donor, somewhere between about 450,000 and 2,000,000 distinct TCR beta clonotypes were identified. Naive TCR beta clonotypes were estimated from low-frequency clonotypes matched to each donor's FACS-determined naive share, without sorting.

This sequence originates from a girl aged 2 to 9 in good health. The sequencing input was blood. The V gene is TRBV12-3 or TRBV12-4 and the J gene is TRBJ2-5; the best D guess is TRBD2, with 5 bases matching. The CDR3 sequence is CASIQSGRETQHF. Read as DNA, the sequence is TGTGCCAGCATTCAGAGTGGGAGAGAGACCCAGCACTTC.